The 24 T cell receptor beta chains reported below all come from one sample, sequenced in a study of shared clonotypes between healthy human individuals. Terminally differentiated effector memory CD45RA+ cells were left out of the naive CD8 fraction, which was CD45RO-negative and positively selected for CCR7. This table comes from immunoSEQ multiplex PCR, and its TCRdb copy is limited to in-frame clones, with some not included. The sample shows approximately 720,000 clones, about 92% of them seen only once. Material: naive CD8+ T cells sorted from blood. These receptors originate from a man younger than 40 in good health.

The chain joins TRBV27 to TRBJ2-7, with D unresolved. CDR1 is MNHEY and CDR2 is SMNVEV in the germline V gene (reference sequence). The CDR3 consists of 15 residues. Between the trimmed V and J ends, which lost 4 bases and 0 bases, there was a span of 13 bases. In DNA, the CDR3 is TGTGCCAGCAGTTGGGGTGGTGGCAGCTCCTACGAGCAGTACTTC. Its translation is CASSWGGGSSYEQYF.

CDR3 region: CASSQDRPDTQYF. CDR3 DNA: TGCGCCAGCAGCCAAGATCGCCCGGATACGCAGTATTTT. This chain connects TRBV4-3 to TRBJ2-3; D call uncertain. Trimming left V 0 bases short and J 6 bases short, with 7 bases between. This CDR3 is 13 amino acids long. Looked up from germline, CDR1 is LGHNA and CDR2 is YSLEER.

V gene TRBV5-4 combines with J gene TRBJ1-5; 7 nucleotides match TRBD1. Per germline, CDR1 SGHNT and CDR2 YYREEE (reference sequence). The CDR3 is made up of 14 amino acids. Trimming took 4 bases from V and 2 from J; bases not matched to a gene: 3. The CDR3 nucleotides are TGTGCCAGCAGCGACGACAGGGGCAATCAGCCCCAGCATTTT. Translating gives CASSDDRGNQPQHF.

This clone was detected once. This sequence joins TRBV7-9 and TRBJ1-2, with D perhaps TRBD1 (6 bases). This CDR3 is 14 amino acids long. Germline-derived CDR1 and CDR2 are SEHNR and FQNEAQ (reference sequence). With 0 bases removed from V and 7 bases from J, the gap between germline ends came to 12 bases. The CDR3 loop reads CASSLAQGKGGYTF. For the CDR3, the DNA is TGTGCCAGCAGCTTAGCCCAGGGGAAGGGTGGCTACACCTTC.

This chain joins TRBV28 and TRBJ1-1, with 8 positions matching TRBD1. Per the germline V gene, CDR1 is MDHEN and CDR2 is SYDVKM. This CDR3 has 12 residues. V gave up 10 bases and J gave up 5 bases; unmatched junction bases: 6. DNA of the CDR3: TGTGCCATCACAGGGGGAGGGACTGAAGCTTTCTTT. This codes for CAITGGGTEAFF.

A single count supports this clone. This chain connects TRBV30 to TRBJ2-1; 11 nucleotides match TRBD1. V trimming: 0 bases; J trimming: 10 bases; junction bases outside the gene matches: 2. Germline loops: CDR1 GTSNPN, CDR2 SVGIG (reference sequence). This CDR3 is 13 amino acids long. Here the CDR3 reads CAWSVGTGGEQFF. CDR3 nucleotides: TGTGCCTGGAGTGTAGGGACAGGGGGGGAGCAGTTCTTC.

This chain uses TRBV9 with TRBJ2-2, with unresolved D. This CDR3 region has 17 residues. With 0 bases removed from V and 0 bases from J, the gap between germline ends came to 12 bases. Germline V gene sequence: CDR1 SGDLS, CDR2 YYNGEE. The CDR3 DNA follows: TGTGCCAGCAGCGTAGCTACGGGCGCCGCGAACACCGGGGAGCTGTTTTTT. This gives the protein CASSVATGAANTGELFF.

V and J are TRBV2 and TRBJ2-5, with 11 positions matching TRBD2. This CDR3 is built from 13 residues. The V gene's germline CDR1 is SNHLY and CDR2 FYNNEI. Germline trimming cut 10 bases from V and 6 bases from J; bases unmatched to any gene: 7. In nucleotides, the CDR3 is TGTGCCACCGACACTAGCGGGAGTCAGACCCAGTACTTC. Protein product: CATDTSGSQTQYF.

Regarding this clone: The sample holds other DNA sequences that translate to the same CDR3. Here the CDR3 reads CASGLGSEQFF. The CDR3 coding sequence is TGTGCTAGTGGTCTCGGCTCTGAGCAGTTCTTC. This rearrangement joins TRBV12-5 to TRBJ2-1, with D hard to call. Deletions cut 5 bases from V and 9 bases from J, with 8 bases between. In germline, CDR1 is LGHNT, CDR2 FRNRAP. The CDR3 totals 11 residues.

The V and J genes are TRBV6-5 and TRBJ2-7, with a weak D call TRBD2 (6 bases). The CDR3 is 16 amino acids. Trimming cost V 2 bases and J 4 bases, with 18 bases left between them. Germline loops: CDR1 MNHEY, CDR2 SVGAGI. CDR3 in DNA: TGTGCCAGCAGTTACCTCAAGGGACTGTCGATTTACGAGCAGTACTTC. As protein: CASSYLKGLSIYEQYF.

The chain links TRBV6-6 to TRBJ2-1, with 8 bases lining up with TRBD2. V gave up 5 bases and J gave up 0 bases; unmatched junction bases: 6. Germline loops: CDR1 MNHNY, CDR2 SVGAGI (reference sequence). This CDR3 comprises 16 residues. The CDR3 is CASSGASGSSYNEQFF. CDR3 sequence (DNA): TGTGCCAGCAGTGGCGCGAGCGGGAGCTCCTACAATGAGCAGTTCTTC.

CDR3 nucleotides: TGTGCCAGCAGGGGACAGGGCACCACTGAAGCTTTCTTT. This codes for CASRGQGTTEAFF. The chain uses TRBV7-9 and TRBJ1-1; 9 bases map to TRBD1. The CDR3 consists of 13 residues. Looked up from germline, CDR1 is SEHNR and CDR2 is FQNEAQ (reference sequence). V shed 6 bases and J 4 bases; nucleotides not matched to a gene: 3.

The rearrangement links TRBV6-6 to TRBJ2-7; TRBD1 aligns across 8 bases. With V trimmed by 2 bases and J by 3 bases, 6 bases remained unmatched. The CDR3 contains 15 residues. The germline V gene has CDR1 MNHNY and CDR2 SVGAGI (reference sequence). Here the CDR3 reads CASSYPDRGGYEQYF. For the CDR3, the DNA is TGTGCCAGCAGTTACCCAGACAGGGGCGGCTACGAGCAGTACTTC.

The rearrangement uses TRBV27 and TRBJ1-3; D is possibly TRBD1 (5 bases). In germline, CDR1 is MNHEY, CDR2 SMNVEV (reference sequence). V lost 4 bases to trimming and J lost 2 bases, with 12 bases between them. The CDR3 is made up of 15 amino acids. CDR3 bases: TGTGCCAGCAGTTCCAGGGACCCCCCTGGAAACACCATATATTTT. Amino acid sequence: CASSSRDPPGNTIYF.

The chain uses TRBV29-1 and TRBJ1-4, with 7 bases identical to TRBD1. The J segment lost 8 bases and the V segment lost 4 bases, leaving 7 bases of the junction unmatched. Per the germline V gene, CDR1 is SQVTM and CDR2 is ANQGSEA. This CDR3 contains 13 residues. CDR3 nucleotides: TGCAGCGTTGGAGGGGGCGCGGAGGAAAAACTGTTTTTT. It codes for CSVGGGAEEKLFF.

The CDR3 sequence is CASSPFTGYEQYF. The CDR3 nucleotides are TGTGCCAGCAGCCCTTTTACTGGCTACGAGCAGTACTTC. The V and J genes are TRBV7-2 and TRBJ2-7, with unresolved D. This CDR3 is 13 amino acids long. Germline CDR1 is SGHTA and CDR2 is FQGNSA. The V end was cut by 5 bases, the J end by 3 bases, with 11 bases between.

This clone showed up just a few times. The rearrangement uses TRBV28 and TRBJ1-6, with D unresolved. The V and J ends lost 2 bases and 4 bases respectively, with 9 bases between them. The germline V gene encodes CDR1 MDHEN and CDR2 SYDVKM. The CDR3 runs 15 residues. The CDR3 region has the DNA TGTGCCAGCAGTTTAGTGCAAACGTATAATTCACCCCTCCACTTT. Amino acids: CASSLVQTYNSPLHF.

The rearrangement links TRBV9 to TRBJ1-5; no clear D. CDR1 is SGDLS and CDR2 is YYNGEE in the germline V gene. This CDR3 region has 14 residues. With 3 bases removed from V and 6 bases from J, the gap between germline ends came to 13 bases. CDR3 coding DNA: TGTGCCAGCAGCGACGGACTGTTTGGTCAGCCCCAGCATTTT. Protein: CASSDGLFGQPQHF.

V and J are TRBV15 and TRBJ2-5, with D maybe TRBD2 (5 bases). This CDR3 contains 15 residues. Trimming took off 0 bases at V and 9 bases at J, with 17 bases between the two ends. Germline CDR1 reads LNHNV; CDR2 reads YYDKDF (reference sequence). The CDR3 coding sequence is TGTGCCACCAGCAGAGAGGAGGATGGGGAGAGAGCCCAGTACTTC. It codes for CATSREEDGERAQYF.

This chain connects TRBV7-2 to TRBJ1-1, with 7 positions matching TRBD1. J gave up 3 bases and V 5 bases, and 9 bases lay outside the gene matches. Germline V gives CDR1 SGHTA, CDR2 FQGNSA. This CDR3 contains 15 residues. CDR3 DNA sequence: TGTGCCAGCAGCCCGAGGACAGGAATATACACTGAAGCTTTCTTT. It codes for CASSPRTGIYTEAFF.

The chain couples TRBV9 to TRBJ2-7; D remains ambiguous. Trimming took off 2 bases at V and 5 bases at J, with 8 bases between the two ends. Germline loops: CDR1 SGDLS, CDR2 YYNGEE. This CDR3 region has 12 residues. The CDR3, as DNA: TGTGCCAGCAGCGTGTCCGAGAACGAGCAGTACTTC. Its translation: CASSVSENEQYF.

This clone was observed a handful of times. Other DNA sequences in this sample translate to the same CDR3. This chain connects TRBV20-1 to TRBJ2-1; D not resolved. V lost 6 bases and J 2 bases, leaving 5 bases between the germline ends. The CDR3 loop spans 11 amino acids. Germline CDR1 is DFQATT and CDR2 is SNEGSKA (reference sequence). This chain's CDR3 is CSATTYNEQFF. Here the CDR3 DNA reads TGCAGTGCCACCACCTACAATGAGCAGTTCTTC.

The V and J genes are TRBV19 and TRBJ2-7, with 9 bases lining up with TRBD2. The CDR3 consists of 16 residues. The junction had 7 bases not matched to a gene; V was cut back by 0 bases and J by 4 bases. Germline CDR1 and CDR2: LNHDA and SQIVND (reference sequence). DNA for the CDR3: TGTGCCAGTAGTATAGATCACTCGGGACTAGCATACGAGCAGTACTTC. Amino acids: CASSIDHSGLAYEQYF. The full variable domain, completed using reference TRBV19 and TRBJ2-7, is DGGITQSPKYLFRKEGQNVTLSCEQNLNHDAMYWYRQDPGQGLRLIYYSQIVNDFQKGDIAEGYSVSREKKESFPLTVTSAQKNPTAFYLCASSIDHSGLAYEQYFGPGTRLTVT.

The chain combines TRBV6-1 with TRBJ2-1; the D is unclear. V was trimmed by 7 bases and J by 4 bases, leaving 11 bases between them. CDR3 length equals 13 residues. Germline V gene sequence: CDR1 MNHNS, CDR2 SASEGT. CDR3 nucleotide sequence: TGTGCCAGCACTCCCTACCGATACAATGAGCAGTTCTTC. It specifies CASTPYRYNEQFF.